The rows below give T cell receptor beta chains drawn from one sample of a study of CD8 T cells in ankylosing spondylitis. Via MiXCR, TCRdb re-called the 5' RACE reads, giving one row per CDR3 protein. The table lists 35,000 to 50,000 distinct CDR3 sequences, 9% to 12% of them singletons, with around 15% in the top ten. The sample was blood, either unsorted or a sorted T cell fraction (not recorded which). Receptor source: a male donor with ankylosing spondylitis or in good health (not recorded which). The CDR3 runs from the conserved cysteine through the conserved F or W. D genes are given only for firm matches. The size entry is marked missing in some rows and otherwise reads once, few, many or a size class.

size,D,V,J,DNA,CDR3
few,-,TRBV18,TRBJ2-5,TGTGCCAGCTCACCCCGGAGAGTTCAAGAGACCCAGTACTTC,CASSPRRVQETQYF
many,-,TRBV12-3/TRBV12-4,TRBJ2-3,TGTGCCAGCAGTTTAGCGCTTCGGCCCACAGATACGCAGTATTTT,CASSLALRPTDTQYF
many,-,TRBV7-9,TRBJ2-3,TGTGCCAGCAGCTTACAGGGAGATACGCAGTATTTT,CASSLQGDTQYF
few,TRBD2,TRBV7-8,TRBJ2-1,TGTGCCAGCAGCTTATCGGCTAGCGGGTCATACAATGAGCAGTTCTTC,CASSLSASGSYNEQFF
few,TRBD2,TRBV10-1,TRBJ2-3,TGCGCCAGCAGTGACCCACTAGCGGGGAGCACAGATACGCAGTATTTT,CASSDPLAGSTDTQYF
-,-,TRBV20-1,TRBJ2-1,TGCAGTGCTAGAGAGGCAGGGGTTTTTAATGAGCAGTTCTTC,CSAREAGVFNEQFF
many,-,TRBV9,TRBJ2-2,TGTGCCAGCAGCGTAACCAGGCAGAACACCGGGGAGCTGTTTTTT,CASSVTRQNTGELFF
-,-,TRBV11-2,TRBJ2-6,TGTGCCAGCAGCTTAGTGGGGTTCTCTGGGGCCAACGTCCTGACTTTC,CASSLVGFSGANVLTF
many,-,TRBV19,TRBJ1-6,TGTGCCAGTAGTGGCGTCGATGGGGTGCTGAGCTCCTATAATTCACCCCTCCACTTT,CASSGVDGVLSSYNSPLHF
many,TRBD2,TRBV12-3/TRBV12-4,TRBJ2-7,TGTGCCAGCAGTTTCCTAACGGGAGGGGCCCCCTACGAGCAGTACTTC,CASSFLTGGAPYEQYF
-,-,TRBV6-6,TRBJ1-1,TGTGCCAGCAGTTACCGCCCGCAGGGTTGGGTCGCTGAAGCTTTCTTT,CASSYRPQGWVAEAFF
many,-,TRBV7-9,TRBJ2-3,TGTGCCAGCAGCTTAGGGAGCCTCACAGATACGCAGTATTTT,CASSLGSLTDTQYF
many,TRBD2,TRBV6-5,TRBJ2-7,TGTGCCAGCAGTTACCGGGATAGCGGGGCACCCGGGGAGCAGTACTTC,CASSYRDSGAPGEQYF
many,TRBD2,TRBV6-1,TRBJ2-3,TGTGCCAGCGGGACTAGCGGGAGCACAGATACGCAGTATTTT,CASGTSGSTDTQYF
-,TRBD2,TRBV6-2/TRBV6-3,TRBJ2-7,TGTGCCAGCAGACCTACTGGCGGGAGCAGCTCCTACGAGCAGTACTTC,CASRPTGGSSSYEQYF
many,-,TRBV27,TRBJ1-1,TGTGCCAGCAGCTCACCTACCGGGGGTGGGGGCACTGAAGCTTTCTTT,CASSSPTGGGGTEAFF
many,-,TRBV25-1,TRBJ2-7,TGTGCCAGCAGTGAGGTTGGCGCCCGGGGCGAGCAGTACTTC,CASSEVGARGEQYF
many,-,TRBV5-1,TRBJ1-1,TGCGCCAGCAGCTGGGGGCAGGTCGGCACTGAAGCTTTCTTT,CASSWGQVGTEAFF
many,TRBD2,TRBV20-1,TRBJ2-1,TGCAGTGCTAGAGATCTACTAGCGGGAGACATCAATGAGCAGTTCTTC,CSARDLLAGDINEQFF
few,TRBD2,TRBV6-2/TRBV6-3,TRBJ2-3,TGTGCCAGCAGTTACTCGGGGACTAGCGGGAGCAGTTCGTTTACGGATACGCAGTATTTT,CASSYSGTSGSSSFTDTQYF
many,TRBD2,TRBV24-1,TRBJ2-1,TGTGCCACCAGTGATCCATCAAGGACTAGCGGGAGGGACAATGAGCAGTTCTTC,CATSDPSRTSGRDNEQFF
-,-,TRBV12-3/TRBV12-4,TRBJ2-1,TGTGCCAGCAGTTTAAAGTCCTACAATGAGCAGTTCTTC,CASSLKSYNEQFF
many,-,TRBV5-6,TRBJ1-1,TGTGCCAGCAGCTTGCAGGCCGATGAAGCTTTCTTT,CASSLQADEAFF
many,TRBD1,TRBV12-3/TRBV12-4,TRBJ2-1,TGTGCCAGCAGTTTAACTGTTGGACAGGGGTCTTACGGAGCCTACAATGAGCAGTTCTTC,CASSLTVGQGSYGAYNEQFF
many,-,TRBV5-1,TRBJ1-1,TGCGCCAGCAGCTTGGCCCCGGGGTCGGGCACTGAAGCTTTCTTT,CASSLAPGSGTEAFF
many,-,TRBV10-3,TRBJ2-1,TGTGCCATCAGTGGGGGGGGCGGAATCTACAATGAGCAGTTCTTC,CAISGGGGIYNEQFF
many,TRBD1,TRBV25-1,TRBJ2-7,TGTGCCAGCAGTGAGACAGGGCAGCGGGAGCAGTACTTC,CASSETGQREQYF
many,-,TRBV19,TRBJ2-2,TGTGCCAGTAACTCCCCTTGGGGGGAGGAGGACACCGGGGAGCTGTTTTTT,CASNSPWGEEDTGELFF
many,TRBD1,TRBV6-5,TRBJ2-7,TGTGCCAGCAGTTACGGACCGACCCGGGACAGGGCCTACGAGCAGTACTTC,CASSYGPTRDRAYEQYF